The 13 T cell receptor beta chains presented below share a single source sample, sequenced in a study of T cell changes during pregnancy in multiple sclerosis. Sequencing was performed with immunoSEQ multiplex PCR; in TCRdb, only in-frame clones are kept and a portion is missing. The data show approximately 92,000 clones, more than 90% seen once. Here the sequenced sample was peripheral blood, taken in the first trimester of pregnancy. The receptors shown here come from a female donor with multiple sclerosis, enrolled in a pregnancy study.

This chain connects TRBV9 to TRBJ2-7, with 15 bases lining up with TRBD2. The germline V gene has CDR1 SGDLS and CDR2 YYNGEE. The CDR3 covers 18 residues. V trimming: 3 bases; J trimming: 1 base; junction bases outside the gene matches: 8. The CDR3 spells CASSAGLAGGLGSYEQYF. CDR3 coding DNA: TGTGCCAGCAGCGCCGGACTAGCGGGAGGGCTCGGATCCTACGAGCAGTACTTC.

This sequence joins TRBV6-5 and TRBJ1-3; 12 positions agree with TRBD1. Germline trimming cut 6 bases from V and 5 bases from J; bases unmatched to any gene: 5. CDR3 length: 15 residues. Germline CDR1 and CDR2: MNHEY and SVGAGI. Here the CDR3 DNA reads TGTGCCAGCAGACCCGGGACAGGGGGCCGAAACACCATATATTTT. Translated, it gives CASRPGTGGRNTIYF.

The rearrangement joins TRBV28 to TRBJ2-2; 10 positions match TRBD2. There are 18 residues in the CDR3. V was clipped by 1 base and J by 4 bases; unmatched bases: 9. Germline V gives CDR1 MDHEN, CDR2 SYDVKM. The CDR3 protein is CASSLLASGSPGTGELFF. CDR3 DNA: TGTGCCAGCAGTTTATTAGCTAGCGGGAGCCCTGGCACCGGGGAGCTGTTTTTT. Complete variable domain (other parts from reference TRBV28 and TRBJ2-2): DVKVTQSSRYLVKRTGEKVFLECVQDMDHENMFWYRQDPGLGLRLIYFSYDVKMKEKGDIPEGYSVSREKKERFSLILESASTNQTSMYLCASSLLASGSPGTGELFFGEGSRLTVL.

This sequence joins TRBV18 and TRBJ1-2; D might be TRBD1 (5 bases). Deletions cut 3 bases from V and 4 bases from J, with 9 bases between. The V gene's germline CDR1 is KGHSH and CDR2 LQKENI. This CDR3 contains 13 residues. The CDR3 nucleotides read TGTGCCAGCTCACCGACAGAGATCTATGGCTACACCTTC. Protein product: CASSPTEIYGYTF.

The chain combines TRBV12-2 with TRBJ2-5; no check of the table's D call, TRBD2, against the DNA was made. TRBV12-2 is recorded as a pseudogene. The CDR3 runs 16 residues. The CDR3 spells CASRLAVPGAGETQYF. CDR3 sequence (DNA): TGTGCAAGTCGCTTAGCGGTTCCAGGAGCGGGAGAGACCCAGTACTTC.

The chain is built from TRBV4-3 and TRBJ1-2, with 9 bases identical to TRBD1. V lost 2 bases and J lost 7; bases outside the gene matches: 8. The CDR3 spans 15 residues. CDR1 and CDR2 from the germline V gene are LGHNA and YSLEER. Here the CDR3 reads CASSQRQGVLIGYTF. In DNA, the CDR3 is TGCGCCAGCAGCCAAAGACAGGGGGTCTTGATTGGCTACACCTTC.

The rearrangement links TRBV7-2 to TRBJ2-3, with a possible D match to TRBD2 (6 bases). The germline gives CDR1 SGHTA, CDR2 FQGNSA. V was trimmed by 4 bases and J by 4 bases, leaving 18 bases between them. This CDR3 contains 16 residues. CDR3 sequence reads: CASSSSGVLLADTQYF. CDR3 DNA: TGTGCCAGCAGCTCCTCGGGGGTATTGCTGGCAGATACGCAGTATTTT.

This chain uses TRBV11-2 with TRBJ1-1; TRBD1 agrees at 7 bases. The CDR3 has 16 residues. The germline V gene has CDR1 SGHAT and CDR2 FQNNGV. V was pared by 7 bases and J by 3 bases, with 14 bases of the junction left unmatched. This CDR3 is CASTLAFRGRDTEAFF. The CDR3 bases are TGTGCCAGCACCCTCGCGTTTAGGGGGCGGGACACTGAAGCTTTCTTT.

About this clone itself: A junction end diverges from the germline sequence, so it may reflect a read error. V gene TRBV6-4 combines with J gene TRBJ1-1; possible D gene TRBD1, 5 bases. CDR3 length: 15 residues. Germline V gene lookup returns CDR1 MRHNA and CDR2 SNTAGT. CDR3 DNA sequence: TGCCCCGATCCCAGGGCAATACGGCGGCACACTGAAGCTTTCTTT. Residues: CPDPRAIRRHTEAFF.

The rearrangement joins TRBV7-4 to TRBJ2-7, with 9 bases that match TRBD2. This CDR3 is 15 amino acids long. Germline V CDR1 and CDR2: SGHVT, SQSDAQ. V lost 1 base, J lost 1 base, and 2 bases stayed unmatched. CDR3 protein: CASSLVSGGSYEQYF. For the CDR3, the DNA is TGTGCCAGCAGCTTAGTTAGCGGGGGTTCCTACGAGCAGTACTTC.

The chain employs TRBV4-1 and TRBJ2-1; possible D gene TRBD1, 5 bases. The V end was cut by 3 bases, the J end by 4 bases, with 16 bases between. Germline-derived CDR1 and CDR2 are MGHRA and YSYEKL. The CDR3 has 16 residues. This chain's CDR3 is CASSHVGRVRYNEQFF. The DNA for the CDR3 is TGCGCCAGCAGCCATGTGGGGCGAGTTCGATACAATGAGCAGTTCTTC.

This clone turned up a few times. This CDR3 reads CASSPRRGTLDPGTIYF. CDR3 bases: TGCGCCAGCAGCCCTCGGCGGGGGACTCTAGATCCGGGCACCATATATTTT. The chain carries TRBV5-1 and TRBJ1-3; TRBD1 might be the D (5 bases). Germline CDR1 SGHRS, CDR2 YFSETQ. The CDR3 has 17 residues. Trimming shortened V by 4 bases and J by 9 bases, and 26 bases separated the two germline ends.

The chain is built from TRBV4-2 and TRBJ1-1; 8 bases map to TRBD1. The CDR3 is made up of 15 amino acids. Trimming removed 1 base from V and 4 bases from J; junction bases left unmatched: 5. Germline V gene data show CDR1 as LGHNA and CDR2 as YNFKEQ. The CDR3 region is CASSQGTGPSTEAFF. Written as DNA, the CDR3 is TGTGCCAGCAGCCAAGGGACAGGGCCGAGCACTGAAGCTTTCTTT.